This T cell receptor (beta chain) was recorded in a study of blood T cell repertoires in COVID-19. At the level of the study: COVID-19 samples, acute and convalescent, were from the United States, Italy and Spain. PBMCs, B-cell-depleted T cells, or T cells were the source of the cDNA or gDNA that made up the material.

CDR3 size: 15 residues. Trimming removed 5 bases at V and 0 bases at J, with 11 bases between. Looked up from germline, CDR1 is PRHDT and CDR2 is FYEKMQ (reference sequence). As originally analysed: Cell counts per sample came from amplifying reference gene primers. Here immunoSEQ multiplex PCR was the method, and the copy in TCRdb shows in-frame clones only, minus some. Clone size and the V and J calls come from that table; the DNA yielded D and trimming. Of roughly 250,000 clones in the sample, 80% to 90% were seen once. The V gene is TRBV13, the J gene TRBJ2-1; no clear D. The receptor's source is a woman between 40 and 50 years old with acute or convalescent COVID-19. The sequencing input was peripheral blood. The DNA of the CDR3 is TGTGCCAGCAGCCCCCGCGGAAGCTCCTACAATGAGCAGTTCTTC. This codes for CASSPRGSSYNEQFF.